The rows below give T cell receptor beta chains drawn from one sample of a study of cytomegalovirus exposure and HLA in healthy donors. Sequencing was performed with immunoSEQ multiplex PCR; in TCRdb, only in-frame clones are kept and a portion is missing. The data hold around 170,000 clones, with around three quarters observed a single time. Sequencing was done on a sample of PBMCs. These receptors were obtained from a man aged 35 to 55 in good health and CMV-seronegative. The CDR3 runs from the conserved cysteine through the conserved F or W. Fields, in order: V gene, clone size, D gene, J gene, CDR3 protein, CDR3 DNA. A D gene is named only where the DNA matches it firmly. For some rows the clone size is stated as once, few or many, or as a class when expanded; others skip it.

v_call: TRBV29-1
clone_size: .
d_call: TRBD1
j_call: TRBJ2-7
cdr3_aa: CSVGVQGAVYEQYF
cdr3_nt: TGCAGCGTTGGCGTACAGGGGGCCGTCTACGAGCAGTACTTC

v_call: TRBV29-1
clone_size: .
d_call: .
j_call: TRBJ1-3
cdr3_aa: CSVAFGVSGNTIYF
cdr3_nt: TGCAGCGTTGCTTTCGGGGTCTCTGGAAACACCATATATTTT

v_call: TRBV7-2
clone_size: .
d_call: TRBD1
j_call: TRBJ2-7
cdr3_aa: CASSFTGTAYEQYF
cdr3_nt: TGTGCCAGCAGCTTTACCGGGACAGCCTACGAGCAGTACTTC

v_call: TRBV2
clone_size: .
d_call: .
j_call: TRBJ2-7
cdr3_aa: CASSEARDRYEQYF
cdr3_nt: TGTGCCAGCAGTGAAGCGCGGGACAGATACGAGCAGTACTTC

v_call: TRBV21-1
clone_size: .
d_call: .
j_call: TRBJ2-1
cdr3_aa: CASTPGQSPNEQFF
cdr3_nt: TGTGCCAGCACCCCGGGACAGAGCCCTAATGAGCAGTTCTTC

v_call: TRBV7-9
clone_size: .
d_call: .
j_call: TRBJ2-2
cdr3_aa: CASSPLERADTGELFF
cdr3_nt: TGTGCCAGCAGCCCCCTCGAGAGGGCCGACACCGGGGAGCTGTTTTTT

v_call: TRBV18
clone_size: few
d_call: .
j_call: TRBJ2-5
cdr3_aa: CASSPPSVGAETQYF
cdr3_nt: TGTGCCAGCTCACCACCCTCCGTGGGGGCAGAGACCCAGTACTTC

v_call: TRBV10-3
clone_size: .
d_call: .
j_call: TRBJ1-2
cdr3_aa: CAISASGQGTNYGYTF
cdr3_nt: TGTGCCATCAGTGCGTCTGGGCAGGGGACAAACTATGGCTACACCTTC

v_call: TRBV10-3
clone_size: .
d_call: .
j_call: TRBJ2-7
cdr3_aa: CAIEPDRDSNEQYF
cdr3_nt: TGTGCCATAGAGCCCGACAGGGACTCAAACGAGCAGTACTTC

v_call: TRBV25-1
clone_size: .
d_call: .
j_call: TRBJ2-1
cdr3_aa: CASTWDFKEQFF
cdr3_nt: TGTGCCAGCACGTGGGACTTCAAAGAGCAGTTCTTC

v_call: TRBV19
clone_size: .
d_call: .
j_call: TRBJ2-3
cdr3_aa: CASARSLPPDTQYF
cdr3_nt: TGTGCTTCGGCGCGGTCCCTCCCCCCAGATACGCAGTATTTT

v_call: TRBV2
clone_size: .
d_call: .
j_call: TRBJ1-1
cdr3_aa: CASSGIQVNTQAFF
cdr3_nt: TGTGCCAGCAGTGGGATACAGGTGAACACTCAAGCTTTCTTT

v_call: TRBV10-3
clone_size: once
d_call: TRBD2
j_call: TRBJ2-3
cdr3_aa: CAISDDSGRGDKLNSYF
cdr3_nt: TGTGCCATCAGTGACGATAGCGGGAGGGGGGATAAACTAAACTCGTATTTT

v_call: TRBV2
clone_size: .
d_call: TRBD1
j_call: TRBJ1-1
cdr3_aa: CASSPQGAVTEAFF
cdr3_nt: TGTGCCAGCAGTCCGCAGGGGGCGGTCACTGAAGCTTTCTTT